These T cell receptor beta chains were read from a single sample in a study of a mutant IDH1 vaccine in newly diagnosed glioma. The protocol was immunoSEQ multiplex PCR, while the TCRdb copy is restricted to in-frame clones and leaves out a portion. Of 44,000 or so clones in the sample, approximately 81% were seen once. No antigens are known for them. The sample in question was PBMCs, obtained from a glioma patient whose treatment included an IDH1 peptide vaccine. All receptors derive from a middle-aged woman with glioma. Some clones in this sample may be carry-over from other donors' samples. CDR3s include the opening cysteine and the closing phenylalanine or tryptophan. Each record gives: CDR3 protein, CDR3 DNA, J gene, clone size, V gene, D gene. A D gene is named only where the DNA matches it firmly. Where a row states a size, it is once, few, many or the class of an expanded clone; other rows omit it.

CASSLGVEDTQYF,TGTGCCAGCAGCTTGGGGGTTGAGGATACGCAGTATTTT,TRBJ2-3,NA,TRBV5-5,NA
CASSYSPGRAYEQYF,TGTGCCAGCAGTTACTCACCAGGGCGTGCTTACGAGCAGTACTTC,TRBJ2-7,NA,TRBV6-6,NA
CASSPRTANTEAFF,TGTGCCAGCAGTCCCCGGACAGCCAACACTGAAGCTTTCTTT,TRBJ1-1,NA,TRBV2,NA
CSVSARGSWETQYF,TGCAGCGTCTCGGCGAGGGGTTCCTGGGAGACCCAGTACTTC,TRBJ2-5,NA,TRBV29-1,NA
CASSEYRALRGRTEAFF,TGTGCCAGCAGTGAATATAGGGCCCTAAGGGGGCGAACTGAAGCTTTCTTT,TRBJ1-1,few,TRBV25-1,TRBD1
CASSPTTGTTNEKLFF,TGCGCCAGCAGTCCCACCACCGGGACAACTAATGAAAAACTGTTTTTT,TRBJ1-4,few,TRBV5-1,NA
CASRKGAAEVQPQHF,TGTGCCAGCAGAAAGGGGGCGGCGGAGGTTCAGCCCCAGCATTTT,TRBJ1-5,NA,TRBV6-1,TRBD1
CASRAGTNTGELFF,TGTGCCAGCAGAGCCGGGACAAACACCGGGGAGCTGTTTTTT,TRBJ2-2,NA,TRBV6-5,NA
CASSLATPRGTGELFF,TGTGCCAGCAGCTTGGCGACACCTCGGGGCACCGGGGAGCTGTTTTTT,TRBJ2-2,medium-sized,TRBV7-9,NA
CASSLGVGLEKLFF,TGCGCCAGCAGCCTTGGCGTGGGCCTAGAAAAACTGTTTTTT,TRBJ1-4,NA,TRBV5-1,NA
CASRGGRNTEAFF,TGTGCCAGCAGGGGGGGCAGGAACACTGAAGCTTTCTTT,TRBJ1-1,NA,TRBV2,NA
CASSQDIGRNTEAFF,TGCGCCAGCAGCCAAGATATCGGGAGGAACACTGAAGCTTTCTTT,TRBJ1-1,NA,TRBV4-3,NA
CASSLVDSPLAKNIQYF,TGTGCCAGCAGCTTGGTAGACAGCCCACTAGCCAAAAACATTCAGTACTTC,TRBJ2-4,NA,TRBV11-2,NA
CASSQYREDEQYF,TGTGCCAGCTCTCAATACAGGGAGGACGAGCAGTACTTC,TRBJ2-7,NA,TRBV18,NA
CASMAGGRGQPQHF,TGTGCCAGTATGGCAGGGGGCCGCGGTCAGCCCCAGCATTTT,TRBJ1-5,few,TRBV19,TRBD1
CASAVATNEKLFF,TGTGCCAGCGCAGTTGCAACTAATGAAAAACTGTTTTTT,TRBJ1-4,NA,TRBV27,NA
CASSLGAGAYEQYF,TGTGCCAGCAGCTTAGGAGCGGGAGCCTACGAGCAGTACTTC,TRBJ2-7,NA,TRBV7-2,TRBD2
CASSFVQGTEQFF,TGTGCCAGCAGCTTCGTTCAGGGCACTGAGCAGTTCTTC,TRBJ2-1,few,TRBV5-8,NA
CASSIGAGGNTIYF,TGTGCCAGTAGTATCGGAGCAGGCGGAAACACCATATATTTT,TRBJ1-3,NA,TRBV19,NA
CAIRTDTLNTEAFF,TGTGCCATCAGAACGGACACATTGAACACTGAAGCTTTCTTT,TRBJ1-1,NA,TRBV10-3,NA
CASSPRAGTNEKLFF,TGCGCCAGCAGCCCACGGGCGGGGACTAATGAAAAACTGTTTTTT,TRBJ1-4,NA,TRBV5-1,NA
CASTVQRAFF,TGTGCCAGTACCGTGCAGAGAGCTTTCTTT,TRBJ1-1,once,TRBV2,NA
CASSLRQGNSPLHF,TGTGCCAGCAGCCTTCGACAGGGGAATTCACCCCTCCACTTT,TRBJ1-6,NA,TRBV11-1,TRBD1
CAIAELERDSRSYNEQFF,TGTGCCATTGCAGAATTAGAACGGGATTCGAGGTCCTACAATGAGCAGTTCTTC,TRBJ2-1,NA,TRBV10-3,NA
CNLPGDITIYF,TGCAACCTTCCGGGGGATATCACCATATATTTT,TRBJ1-3,medium-sized,TRBV29-1,NA
CASSQENPRASGNTIYF,TGTGCCAGCAGCCAAGAAAACCCCAGGGCCTCTGGAAACACCATATATTTT,TRBJ1-3,NA,TRBV4-2,NA
CASSPIGQALIYGYTF,TGTGCCAGCAGCCCTATCGGACAGGCCCTTATCTATGGCTACACCTTC,TRBJ1-2,NA,TRBV7-2,TRBD1
CASSQTAYNEKLFF,TGCGCCAGCAGCCAGACAGCTTATAATGAAAAACTGTTTTTT,TRBJ1-4,NA,TRBV4-1,NA
CASSEGPTTGGYTF,TGTGCCAGCAGTGAGGGACCCACCACCGGAGGCTACACCTTC,TRBJ1-2,NA,TRBV6-1,NA